This TCR beta chain is drawn from a study of T cell repertoires in cytomegalovirus infection (dated by TCRdb to 2018 to 2020). With respect to the entire study: Peptide stimulations targeted recently identified HLA-C-restricted CMV epitopes, whose presentation resists viral immunomodulation, together with well-studied HLA-B-restricted epitopes. Donor HLA type was relevant to the analysis, as public TCR beta signatures indicated carriage of CMV infection together with the matching HLA type.

This clonotype was found many times. Its antigen specificity is not known. Per-nucleotide qualities are absent, and no much larger clonotype sits a single base away. The paper's findings and limits, for the study overall: The ex vivo response was dominated by HLA-C-restricted CMV-specific TCR beta clonotypes, and the single most frequent clonotype in two of eight donors was supplied by these HLA-C-restricted clonotypes. In both this cohort and an independent roughly 350-donor cohort, the cumulative frequency of public TCR beta family members distinguished carriers of CMV infection plus the relevant HLA type.

Taken with the paper, the label for treatment or condition translates to: in vitro stimulation with specific CMV peptide epitopes to enrich CMV-specific T cells. TCRdb names Illumina HiSeq 1500 as the instrument used. The raw public reads went through TCRdb reprocessing: fastp at Q25, MiXCR clone calling, in-frame beta chains kept. Here each entry gathers all rows of one CDR3 protein and keeps the most common genes and DNA. The sample includes approximately 590,000 distinct CDR3 sequences, with 40% observed a single time. The ten largest clones take up 48% of the sample. This TCR came from a human donor in good health (CMV status not recorded). Some clones in this sample may be carry-over from other donors' samples. Source: cultured PBMCs, taken from culture after CMV antigen stimulation.

This receptor has the CDR3 CASSSPPGATAYEQYF. The sequenced DNA is TGTGCCAGCAGTTCCCCCCCTGGGGCGACGGCCTACGAGCAGTACTTC. The chain employs TRBV12-3 or TRBV12-4 and TRBJ2-7; a tentative D match to TRBD1 spans 5 bases. The CDR3 covers 16 residues, taking in both the cysteine and the phenylalanine. The CDR3 DNA has 48 bases and is translated from base 1. V gives up 4 bases and J gives up 2 bases, and the segment between their germline ends measures 18 bases.